This TCR beta chain was sequenced during a study of CD8+ T cells in alopecia areata listed by TCRdb under 2018. As for the study more broadly: Treated patients were enrolled in an open-label pilot trial of oral tofacitinib, 5 to 10 mg twice daily, for moderate-to-severe alopecia areata. Patients received tofacitinib for 6 to 18 months and were then followed off drug for 6 months to check for delayed response and recurrence. The study used high-throughput TCRbeta sequencing to examine T cell clonal expansion in alopecia areata, in both the C3H/HeJ mouse model and human patients. Scalp tissue and sorted CD4+ and CD8+ peripheral blood T cells from patchy and totalis/universalis alopecia areata patients and from healthy controls were covered by human TCRbeta sequencing. Patients on tofacitinib were biopsied at baseline and after 4 and 24 weeks of treatment, and several of the patients also had a later scalp biopsy. Scalp clonality was compared across normal scalp (n=4), patchy alopecia areata scalp (n=8), and alopecia totalis/universalis scalp (n=8). RNA was obtained with the PAXgene miRNA kit for fixed scalp, the miRNeasy kit for PBMCs, and the RNeasy kit for mouse skin. TCRbeta CDR3 regions were amplified by immunoSEQ multiplex PCR using 35 Vbeta forward and 13 Jbeta reverse primers. General conclusions and limits of the study: TCR sequences shared between patients were less clear than in mice, possibly partly because of HLA diversity in the patient population. Unlike mouse skin, where gammadelta T cells dominate, normal human skin contains resident alphabeta T cells that get sequenced too, which complicates analysis of the scalp TCR repertoire. Lesional scalp, especially in alopecia totalis/universalis, showed higher clonality and more expanded CD8+ clones than normal scalp, suggesting antigenic drive.

In light of the paper, this sample's time point label describes: baseline before oral tofacitinib. Peripheral blood and lesional scalp punch biopsies were obtained from patients with alopecia areata. After PBMCs were isolated by density centrifugation and stained for CD3, CD4 and CD8, a FACSAria was used to sort CD4+ and CD8+ T cells. Per the germline V gene (reference sequence), GTSNPN is the CDR1 and SVGIG is the CDR2. Trimming costs V 1 base and J 15 bases, and their ends lie 13 bases apart. The CDR3 holds 11 amino acids from the cysteine to the phenylalanine. Just CDR3 DNA is preserved here, 33 bases in frame from base 1. Library creation used the immunoSEQ multiplex PCR assay. For TCR sequencing, RNA was extracted from every sample and reverse transcribed into cDNA to serve as template. SuperScript III was used to make first-strand cDNA, primed with a 2:1 mix of oligo-dT and random hexamers. A synthetic immune receptor repertoire was used to measure amplification bias, and any remaining bias was corrected computationally. The study's processing was this. After raw reads were preprocessed to remove errors, the CDR3 was defined following IMGT conventions as running from the conserved cysteine to phenylalanine. Clonality was computed by normalizing Shannon entropy by log2 of the number of productive unique TCRs and subtracting the result from 1. Whether scalp clones were CD4 or CD8 was inferred by matching scalp TCRbeta sequences against CD4 and CD8 repertoires sorted from blood. In its TCRdb copy, this immuneACCESS table keeps in-frame sequences only and misses some clones. Where compared with another copy, unresolved V genes explain less than half of these, and the others have no known cause. D and trimming were read from the DNA, whereas the V and J calls and clone size are those reported in that table. This sample holds some 130,000 clones; about 47% were observed only once. Roughly a sixth of the sample belongs to the ten largest clones.

This clone was seen a few times. No antigen is known for it. No much larger clone exists at a distance of one base, and base qualities are not known. The sequence derives from a human donor with alopecia areata. The chain couples TRBV30 to TRBJ2-1; possibly the D gene is TRBD1, per 5 matching bases. The sample consisted of CD8+ T cells sorted from blood, taken at week 0. The encoded CDR3 is CAWSDRTSGFF. The bases read TGTGCCTGGAGTGACCGGACATCCGGGTTCTTC. Supplemented by the reference TRBV30 and TRBJ2-1 proteins around the CDR3, the complete variable domain is SQTIHQWPATLVQPVGSPLSLECTVEGTSNPNLYWYRQAAGRGLQLLFYSVGIGQISSEVPQNLSASRPQDRQFILSSKKLLLSDSGFYLCAWSDRTSGFFGPGTRLTVL.